This TCR beta chain emerged from a study of human T cells and chemical hapten exposure. Study details: DPC at 2% was the sensitizing agent, placed on approximately 2 cm by approximately 2 cm of upper inner arm skin. Alopecia areata, totalis or universalis was found in mostly female patients. Slight volume differences across pooled libraries mainly accounted for varying per-sample TCR yields.

This clonotype was detected many times. Time point: patch test 1, 2 weeks after DPC sensitization. Treatment in this sample: therapeutic diphenylcyclopropenone sensitization with weekly scalp DPC. Authors' processing steps: A per-sample median of about 96,000 TCRs was observed, with counts ranging from about 20,000 to 690,600. MiXCR was run by TCRdb on the RACE reads, yielding one entry per CDR3 protein. TCRdb, not the authors, supplied the V and J calls. The sample consists of 300,000 to 400,000 distinct CDR3 sequences, about 7% of them appearing once. The CDR3 length is 20 residues. The germline gives CDR1 MNHEY, CDR2 SVGAGI. V was pared by 2 bases and J by 5 bases, with 29 bases between.

This receptor was obtained from a woman under 30 with alopecia areata. Some clones in this sample may be carry-over from other donors' samples. The genes are TRBV6-5 and TRBJ2-3; D is possibly TRBD2 (7 bases). This specimen was whole blood, taken in connection with sensitization to the hapten diphenylcyclopropenone (DPC). In DNA, the CDR3 is TGTGCCAGCAGTTACCGCCTGGGGGGCCAGGGGACTAAAGTTAAAGATACGCAGTATTTT. This gives the protein CASSYRLGGQGTKVKDTQYF.